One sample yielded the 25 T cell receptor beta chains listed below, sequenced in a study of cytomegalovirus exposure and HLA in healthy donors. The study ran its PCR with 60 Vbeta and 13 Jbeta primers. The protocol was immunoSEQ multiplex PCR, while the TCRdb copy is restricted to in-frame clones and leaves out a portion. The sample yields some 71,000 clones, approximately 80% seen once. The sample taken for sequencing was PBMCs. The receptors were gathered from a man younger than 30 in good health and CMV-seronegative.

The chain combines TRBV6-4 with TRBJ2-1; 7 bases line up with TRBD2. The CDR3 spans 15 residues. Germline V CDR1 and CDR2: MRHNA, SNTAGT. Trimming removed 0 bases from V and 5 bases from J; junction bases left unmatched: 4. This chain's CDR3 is CASSDSSGAHNEQFF. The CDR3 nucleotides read TGTGCCAGCAGTGACTCCAGCGGGGCCCACAATGAGCAGTTCTTC.

The CDR3 nucleotides read TGTGCCAGTAGTCTTCTAGCGGACACCGGGGAGCTGTTTTTT. This sequence encodes CASSLLADTGELFF. J is TRBJ2-2 and V is TRBV19, with TRBD2 matching 7 bases. CDR1 and CDR2 from the germline V gene are LNHDA and SQIVND (reference sequence). The CDR3 extends over 14 amino acids. After removal of 5 bases from V and 3 bases from J, the junction contained 3 bases not matched to a gene.

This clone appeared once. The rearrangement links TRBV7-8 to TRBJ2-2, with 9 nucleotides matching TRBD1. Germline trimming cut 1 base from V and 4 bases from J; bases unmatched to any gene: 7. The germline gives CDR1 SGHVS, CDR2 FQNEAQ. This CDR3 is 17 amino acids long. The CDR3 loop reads CASSLGRGTGSTGELFF. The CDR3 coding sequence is TGTGCCAGCAGCTTAGGTAGAGGGACAGGGTCCACCGGGGAGCTGTTTTTT.

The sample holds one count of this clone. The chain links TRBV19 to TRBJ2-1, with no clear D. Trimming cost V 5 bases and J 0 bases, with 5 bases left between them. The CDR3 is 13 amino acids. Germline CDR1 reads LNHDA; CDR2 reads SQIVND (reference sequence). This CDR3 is CASSWSSYNEQFF. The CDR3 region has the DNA TGTGCCAGTAGTTGGAGCTCCTACAATGAGCAGTTCTTC.

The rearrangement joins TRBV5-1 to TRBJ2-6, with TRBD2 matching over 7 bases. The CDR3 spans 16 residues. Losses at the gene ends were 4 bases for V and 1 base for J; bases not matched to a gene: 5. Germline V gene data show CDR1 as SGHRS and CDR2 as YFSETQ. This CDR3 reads CASSAQGGSGANVLTF. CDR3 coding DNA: TGCGCCAGCAGCGCCCAGGGAGGGTCTGGGGCCAACGTCCTGACTTTC.

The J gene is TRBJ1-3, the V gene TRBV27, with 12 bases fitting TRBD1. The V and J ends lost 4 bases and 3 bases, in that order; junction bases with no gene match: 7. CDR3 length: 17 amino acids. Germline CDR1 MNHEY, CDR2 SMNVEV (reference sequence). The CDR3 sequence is CASSSTGQGAIGNTIYF. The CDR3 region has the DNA TGTGCCAGCAGTTCGACGGGACAGGGGGCCATTGGAAACACCATATATTTT.

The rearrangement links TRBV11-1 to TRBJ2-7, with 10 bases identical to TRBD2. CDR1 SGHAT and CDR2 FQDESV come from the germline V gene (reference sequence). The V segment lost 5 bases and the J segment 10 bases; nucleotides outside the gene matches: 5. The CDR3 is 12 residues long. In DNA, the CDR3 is TGTGCCAGCAGCCTTAGCGGGGGGCCTCAGTACTTC. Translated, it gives CASSLSGGPQYF.

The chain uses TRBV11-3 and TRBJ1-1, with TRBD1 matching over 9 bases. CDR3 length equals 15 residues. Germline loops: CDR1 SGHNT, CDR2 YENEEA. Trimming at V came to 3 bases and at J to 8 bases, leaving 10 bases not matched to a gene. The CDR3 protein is CASSLGTGINQEAFF. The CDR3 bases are TGTGCCAGCAGCTTGGGGACAGGGATTAACCAAGAAGCTTTCTTT.

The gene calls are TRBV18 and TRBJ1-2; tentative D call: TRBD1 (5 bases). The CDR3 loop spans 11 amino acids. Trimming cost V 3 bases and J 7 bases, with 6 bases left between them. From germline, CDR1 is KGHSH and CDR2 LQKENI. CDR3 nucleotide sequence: TGTGCCAGCTCACCCGACAGTGGCTACACCTTC. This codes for CASSPDSGYTF.

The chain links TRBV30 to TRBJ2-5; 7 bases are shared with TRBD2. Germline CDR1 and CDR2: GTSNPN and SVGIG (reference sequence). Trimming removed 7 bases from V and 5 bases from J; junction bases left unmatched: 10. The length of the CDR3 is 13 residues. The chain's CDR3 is CASWKRGSETQYF. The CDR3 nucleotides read TGTGCCTCATGGAAGCGGGGAAGCGAGACCCAGTACTTC.

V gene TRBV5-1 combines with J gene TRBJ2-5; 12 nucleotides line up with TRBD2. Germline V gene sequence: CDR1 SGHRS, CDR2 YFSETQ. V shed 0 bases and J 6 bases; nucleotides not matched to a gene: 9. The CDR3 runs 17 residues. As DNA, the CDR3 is TGCGCCAGCAGCTTGGATTCGACTAGCGGGGGACGCAAGACCCAGTACTTC. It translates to CASSLDSTSGGRKTQYF.

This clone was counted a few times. The CDR3 region is CASSLAGGRPTDTQYF. The CDR3 DNA reads as TGTGCCAGCAGCTTAGCGGGGGGGCGCCCCACAGATACGCAGTATTTT. The chain couples TRBV5-4 to TRBJ2-3; 10 nucleotides align to TRBD2. The CDR3 is 16 residues long. V was pared by 2 bases and J by 2 bases, with 5 bases of the junction left unmatched. The germline V gene has CDR1 SGHNT and CDR2 YYREEE (reference sequence).

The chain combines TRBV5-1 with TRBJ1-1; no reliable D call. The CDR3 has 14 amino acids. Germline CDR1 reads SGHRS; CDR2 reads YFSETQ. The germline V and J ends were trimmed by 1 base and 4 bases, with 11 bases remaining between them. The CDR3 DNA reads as TGCGCCAGCAGCTTGAATCCGGGGTCCACTGAAGCTTTCTTT. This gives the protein CASSLNPGSTEAFF.

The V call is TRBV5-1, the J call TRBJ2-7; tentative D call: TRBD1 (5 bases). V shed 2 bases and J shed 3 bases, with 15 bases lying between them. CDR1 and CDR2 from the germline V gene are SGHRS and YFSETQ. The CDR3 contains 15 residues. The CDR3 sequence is CASSFKGAGDYEQYF. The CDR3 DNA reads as TGCGCCAGCAGCTTTAAAGGGGCTGGTGACTACGAGCAGTACTTC.

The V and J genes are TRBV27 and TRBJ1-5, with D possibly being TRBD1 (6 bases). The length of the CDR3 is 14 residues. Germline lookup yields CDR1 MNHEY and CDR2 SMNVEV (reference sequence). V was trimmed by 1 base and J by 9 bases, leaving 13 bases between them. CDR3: CASSLFGGQGPQHF. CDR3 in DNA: TGTGCCAGCAGTTTATTTGGGGGCCAGGGGCCCCAGCATTTT.

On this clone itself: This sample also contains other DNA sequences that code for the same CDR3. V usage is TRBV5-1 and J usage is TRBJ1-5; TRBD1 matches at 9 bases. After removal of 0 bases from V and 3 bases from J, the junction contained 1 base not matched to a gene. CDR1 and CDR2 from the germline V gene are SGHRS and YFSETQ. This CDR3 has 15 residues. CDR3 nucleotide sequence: TGCGCCAGCAGCTTGGGGACAGGGGACAATCAGCCCCAGCATTTT. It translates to CASSLGTGDNQPQHF.

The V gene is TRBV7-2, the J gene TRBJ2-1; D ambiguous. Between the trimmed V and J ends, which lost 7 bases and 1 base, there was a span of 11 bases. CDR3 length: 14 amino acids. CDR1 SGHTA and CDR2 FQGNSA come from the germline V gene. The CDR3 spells CASKTEPSYNEQFF. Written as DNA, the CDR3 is TGTGCCAGCAAAACAGAGCCTTCCTACAATGAGCAGTTCTTC. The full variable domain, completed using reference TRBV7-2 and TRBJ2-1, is GAGVSQSPSNKVTEKGKDVELRCDPISGHTALYWYRQSLGQGLEFLIYFQGNSAPDKSGLPSDRFSAERTGGSVSTLTIQRTQQEDSAVYLCASKTEPSYNEQFFGPGTRLTVL.

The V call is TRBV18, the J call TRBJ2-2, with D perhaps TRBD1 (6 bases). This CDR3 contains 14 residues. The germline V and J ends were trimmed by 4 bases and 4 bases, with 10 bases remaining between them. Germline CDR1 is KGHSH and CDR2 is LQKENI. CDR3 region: CASSLKGGTGELFF. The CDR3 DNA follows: TGTGCCAGCTCACTGAAAGGGGGCACCGGGGAGCTGTTTTTT.

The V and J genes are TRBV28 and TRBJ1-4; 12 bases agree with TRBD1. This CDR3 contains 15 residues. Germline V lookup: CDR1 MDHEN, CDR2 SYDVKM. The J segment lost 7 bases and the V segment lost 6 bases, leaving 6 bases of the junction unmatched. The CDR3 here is CASSHGDRGREKLFF. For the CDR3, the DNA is TGTGCCAGCAGCCACGGGGACAGGGGGCGTGAAAAACTGTTTTTT.

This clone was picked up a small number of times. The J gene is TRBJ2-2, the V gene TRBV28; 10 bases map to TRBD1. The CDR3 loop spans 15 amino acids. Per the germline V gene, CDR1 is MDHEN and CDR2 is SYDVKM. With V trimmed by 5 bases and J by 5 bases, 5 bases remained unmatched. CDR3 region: CASSRQGARTGELFF. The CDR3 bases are TGTGCCAGCAGTCGACAGGGGGCGCGGACCGGGGAGCTGTTTTTT.

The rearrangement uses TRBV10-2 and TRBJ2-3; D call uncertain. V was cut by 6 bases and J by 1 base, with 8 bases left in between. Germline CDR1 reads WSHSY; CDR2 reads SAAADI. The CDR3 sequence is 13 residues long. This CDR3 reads CASRLGGTDTQYF. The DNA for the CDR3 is TGCGCCAGCAGGCTAGGTGGCACAGATACGCAGTATTTT.

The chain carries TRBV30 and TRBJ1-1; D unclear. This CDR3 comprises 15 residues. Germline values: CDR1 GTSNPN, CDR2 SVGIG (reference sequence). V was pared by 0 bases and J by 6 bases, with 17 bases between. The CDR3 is CAWSVLRVEAPEAFF. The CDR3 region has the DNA TGTGCCTGGAGTGTACTAAGAGTCGAAGCCCCTGAAGCTTTCTTT.

CDR3 in amino acids: CASSLAAYQETQYF. The CDR3 nucleotides read TGTGCCAGCAGCTTAGCGGCATACCAAGAGACCCAGTACTTC. The chain combines TRBV7-9 with TRBJ2-5, with D hard to call. CDR3 length equals 14 residues. Germline CDR1 SEHNR, CDR2 FQNEAQ (reference sequence). Trimming removed 0 bases at V and 0 bases at J, with 5 bases between.

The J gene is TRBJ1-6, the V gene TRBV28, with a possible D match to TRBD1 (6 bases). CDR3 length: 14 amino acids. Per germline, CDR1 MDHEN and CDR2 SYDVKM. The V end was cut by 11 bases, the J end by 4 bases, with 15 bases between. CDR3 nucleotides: TGTGCCTGCGTAAGGGGGGGTTATAATTCACCCCTCCACTTT. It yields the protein CACVRGGYNSPLHF.

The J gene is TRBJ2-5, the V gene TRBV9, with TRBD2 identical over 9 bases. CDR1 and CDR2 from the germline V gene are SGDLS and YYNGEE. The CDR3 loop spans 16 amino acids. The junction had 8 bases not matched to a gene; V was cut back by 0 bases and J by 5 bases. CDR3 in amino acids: CASSVVAGGHMETQYF. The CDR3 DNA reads TGTGCCAGCAGCGTAGTGGCGGGGGGGCATATGGAGACCCAGTACTTC.